Included here is one T cell receptor (beta chain) sequence, with context. The data are from a study of blood T cell repertoires in COVID-19. Seattle-derived patients entered the study during active infection and were followed longitudinally. Profiling relied on immunoSEQ multiplex PCR, and the TCRdb table lists in-frame clones only, not all of them. The table includes about 150,000 clones, about 85% detected once. Germline V gene sequence: CDR1 LNHDA, CDR2 SQIVND (reference sequence). V gave up 7 bases and J gave up 7 bases, with 13 bases separating them. The CDR3 totals 13 residues. V gene TRBV19 combines with J gene TRBJ1-4; TRBD1 might be the D (6 bases). The TCR sequence derives from a man aged 60-69 years with COVID-19, enrolled during active disease. The sequencing sample was made of peripheral blood. This chain's CDR3 is CASNPGVGEKLFF. CDR3 coding DNA: TGTGCCAGTAATCCAGGGGTGGGTGAAAAACTGTTTTTT.